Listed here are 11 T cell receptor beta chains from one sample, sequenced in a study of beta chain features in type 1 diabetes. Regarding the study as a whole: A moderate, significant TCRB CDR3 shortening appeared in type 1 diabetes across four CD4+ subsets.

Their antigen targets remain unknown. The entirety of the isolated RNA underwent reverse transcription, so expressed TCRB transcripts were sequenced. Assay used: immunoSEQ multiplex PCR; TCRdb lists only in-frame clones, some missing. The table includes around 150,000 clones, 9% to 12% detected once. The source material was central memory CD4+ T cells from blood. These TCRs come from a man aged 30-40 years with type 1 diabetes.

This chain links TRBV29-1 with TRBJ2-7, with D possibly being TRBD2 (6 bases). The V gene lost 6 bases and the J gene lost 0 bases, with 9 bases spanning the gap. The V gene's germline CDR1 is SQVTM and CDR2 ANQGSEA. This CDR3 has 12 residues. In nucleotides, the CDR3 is TGCAGCGTAAGGGGAGGCTCCTACGAGCAGTACTTC. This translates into CSVRGGSYEQYF.

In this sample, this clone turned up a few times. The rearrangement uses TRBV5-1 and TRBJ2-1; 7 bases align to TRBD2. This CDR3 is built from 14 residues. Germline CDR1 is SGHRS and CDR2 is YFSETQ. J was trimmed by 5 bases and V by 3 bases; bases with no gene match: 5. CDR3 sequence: CASSWAGDNNEQFF. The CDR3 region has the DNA TGCGCCAGCAGCTGGGCGGGAGATAACAATGAGCAGTTCTTC. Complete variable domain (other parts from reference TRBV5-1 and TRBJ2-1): KAGVTQTPRYLIKTRGQQVTLSCSPISGHRSVSWYQQTPGQGLQFLFEYFSETQRNKGNFPGRFSGRQFSNSRSEMNVSTLELGDSALYLCASSWAGDNNEQFFGPGTRLTVL.

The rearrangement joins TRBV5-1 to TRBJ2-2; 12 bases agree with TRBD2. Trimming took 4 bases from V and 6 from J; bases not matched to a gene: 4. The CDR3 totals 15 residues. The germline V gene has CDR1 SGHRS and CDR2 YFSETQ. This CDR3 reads CASSQTSGRAGELFF. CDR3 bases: TGCGCCAGCAGCCAGACTAGCGGGAGAGCCGGGGAGCTGTTTTTT.

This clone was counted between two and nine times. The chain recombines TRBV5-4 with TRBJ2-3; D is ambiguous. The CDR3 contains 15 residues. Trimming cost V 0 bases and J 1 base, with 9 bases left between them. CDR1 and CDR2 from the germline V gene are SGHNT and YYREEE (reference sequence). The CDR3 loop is CASSLGPAGTDTQYF. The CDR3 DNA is TGTGCCAGCAGCTTGGGGCCCGCGGGCACAGATACGCAGTATTTT.

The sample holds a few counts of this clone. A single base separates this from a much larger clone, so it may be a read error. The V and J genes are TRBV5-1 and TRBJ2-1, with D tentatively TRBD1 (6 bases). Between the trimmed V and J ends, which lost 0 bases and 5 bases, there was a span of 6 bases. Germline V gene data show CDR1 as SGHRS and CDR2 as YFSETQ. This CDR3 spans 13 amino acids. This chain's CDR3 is CASSLGQDNEQFF. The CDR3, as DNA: TGCGCCAGCAGCTTGGGACAGGACAATGAGCAGTTCTTC.

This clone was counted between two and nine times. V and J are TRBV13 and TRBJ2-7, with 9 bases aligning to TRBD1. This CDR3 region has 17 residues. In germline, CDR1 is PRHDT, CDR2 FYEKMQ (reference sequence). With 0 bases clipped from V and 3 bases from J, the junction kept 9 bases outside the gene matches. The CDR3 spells CASSLGTGGLRGYEQYF. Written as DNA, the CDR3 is TGTGCCAGCAGCTTAGGGACAGGGGGACTGCGAGGCTACGAGCAGTACTTC.

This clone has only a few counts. The CDR3 spells CSVGTSGNYEQYF. CDR3 bases: TGCAGCGTTGGGACTAGCGGGAACTACGAGCAGTACTTC. The J gene is TRBJ2-7, the V gene TRBV29-1; TRBD2 matches 12 bases. The germline CDR1 and CDR2 sequences are SQVTM and ANQGSEA. The CDR3 length is 13 residues. V shed 4 bases and J 3 bases; nucleotides not matched to a gene: 1.

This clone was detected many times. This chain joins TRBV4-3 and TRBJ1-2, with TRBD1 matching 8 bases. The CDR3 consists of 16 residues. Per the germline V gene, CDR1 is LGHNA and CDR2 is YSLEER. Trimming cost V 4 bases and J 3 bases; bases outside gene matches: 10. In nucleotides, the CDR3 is TGCGCCAGCAGCCCGGACCGGACAGGGCCATACTATGGCTACACCTTC. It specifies CASSPDRTGPYYGYTF.

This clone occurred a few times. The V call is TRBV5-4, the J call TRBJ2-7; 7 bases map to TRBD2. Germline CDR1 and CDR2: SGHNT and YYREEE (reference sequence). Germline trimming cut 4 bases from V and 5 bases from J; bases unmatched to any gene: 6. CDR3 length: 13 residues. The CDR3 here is CASSGGLVNEQYF. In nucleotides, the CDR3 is TGTGCCAGCAGCGGTGGACTAGTGAACGAGCAGTACTTC.

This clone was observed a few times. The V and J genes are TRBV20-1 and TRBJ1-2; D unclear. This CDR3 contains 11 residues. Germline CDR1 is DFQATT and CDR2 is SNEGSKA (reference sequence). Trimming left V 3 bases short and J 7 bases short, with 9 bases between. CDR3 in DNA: TGCAGTGCTAGTACGGGTCTTGGCTACACCTTC. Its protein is CSASTGLGYTF.

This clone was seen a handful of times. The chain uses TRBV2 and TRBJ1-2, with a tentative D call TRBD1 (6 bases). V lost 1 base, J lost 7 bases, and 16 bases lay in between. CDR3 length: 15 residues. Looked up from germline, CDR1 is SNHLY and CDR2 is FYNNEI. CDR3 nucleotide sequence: TGTGCCAGCAGTGAAGTTCGGCAGGGGAGCTTTGGCTACACCTTC. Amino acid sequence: CASSEVRQGSFGYTF.